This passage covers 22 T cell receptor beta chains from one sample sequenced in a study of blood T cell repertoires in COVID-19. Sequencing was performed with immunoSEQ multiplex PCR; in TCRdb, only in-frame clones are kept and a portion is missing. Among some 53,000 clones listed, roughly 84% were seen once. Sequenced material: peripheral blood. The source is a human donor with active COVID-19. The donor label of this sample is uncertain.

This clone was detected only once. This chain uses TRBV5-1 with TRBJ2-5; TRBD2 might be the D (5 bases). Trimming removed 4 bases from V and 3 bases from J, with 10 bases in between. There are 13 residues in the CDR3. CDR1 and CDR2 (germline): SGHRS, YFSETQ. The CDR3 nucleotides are TGCGCCAGCAGCCCTTCGGGAAAAGAGACCCAGTACTTC. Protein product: CASSPSGKETQYF.

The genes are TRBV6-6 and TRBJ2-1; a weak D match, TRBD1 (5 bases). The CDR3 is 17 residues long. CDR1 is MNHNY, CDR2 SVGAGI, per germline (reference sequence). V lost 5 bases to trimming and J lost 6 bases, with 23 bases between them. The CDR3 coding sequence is TGTGCCAGCAGTCCCCGACAGTCTCGAGTGTCGTTCAATGAGCAGTTCTTC. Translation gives CASSPRQSRVSFNEQFF.

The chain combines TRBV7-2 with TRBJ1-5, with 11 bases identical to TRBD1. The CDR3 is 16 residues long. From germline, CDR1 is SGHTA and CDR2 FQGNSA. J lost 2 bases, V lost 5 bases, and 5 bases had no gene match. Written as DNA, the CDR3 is TGTGCCAGCAGCCCCGGGACAGGGGGGGGCAATCAGCCCCAGCATTTT. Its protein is CASSPGTGGGNQPQHF.

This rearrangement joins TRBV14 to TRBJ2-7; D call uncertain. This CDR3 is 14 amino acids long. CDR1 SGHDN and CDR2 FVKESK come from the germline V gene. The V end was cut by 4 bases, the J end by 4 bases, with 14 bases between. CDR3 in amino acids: CASSPRYHPYEQYF. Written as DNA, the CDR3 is TGTGCCAGCAGCCCGAGGTATCACCCTTACGAGCAGTACTTC.

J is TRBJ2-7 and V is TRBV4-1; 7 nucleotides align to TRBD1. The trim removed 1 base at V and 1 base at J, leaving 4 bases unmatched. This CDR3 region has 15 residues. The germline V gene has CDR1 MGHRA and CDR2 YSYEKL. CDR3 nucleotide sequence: TGCGCCAGCAGCCAAGGGGCAGGGGGATCCTACGAGCAGTACTTC. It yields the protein CASSQGAGGSYEQYF.

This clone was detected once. CDR3 in amino acids: CASSEGLAVTYEQYF. The CDR3 DNA is TGTGCCAGCAGTGAAGGACTAGCGGTCACCTACGAGCAGTACTTC. The V call is TRBV6-1, the J call TRBJ2-7, with TRBD2 matching 9 bases. CDR1 and CDR2 from the germline V gene are MNHNS and SASEGT. The CDR3 has 15 residues. Trimming removed 1 base from V and 2 bases from J; junction bases left unmatched: 3.

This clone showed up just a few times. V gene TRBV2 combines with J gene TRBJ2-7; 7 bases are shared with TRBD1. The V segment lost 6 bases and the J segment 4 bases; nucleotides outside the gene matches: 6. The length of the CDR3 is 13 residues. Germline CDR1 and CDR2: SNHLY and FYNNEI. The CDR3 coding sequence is TGTGCCAGCAGCCCAGGGGGTAGGTACGAGCAGTACTTC. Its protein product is CASSPGGRYEQYF.

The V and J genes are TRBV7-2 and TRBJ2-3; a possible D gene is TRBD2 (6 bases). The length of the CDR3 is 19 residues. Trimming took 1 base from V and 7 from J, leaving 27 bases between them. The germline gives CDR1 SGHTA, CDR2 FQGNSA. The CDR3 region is CASSLDAGGVVRGTHTQYF. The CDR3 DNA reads TGTGCCAGCAGCTTAGACGCCGGGGGAGTAGTACGAGGGACGCATACGCAGTATTTT. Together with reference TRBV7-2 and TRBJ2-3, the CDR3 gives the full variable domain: GAGVSQSPSNKVTEKGKDVELRCDPISGHTALYWYRQSLGQGLEFLIYFQGNSAPDKSGLPSDRFSAERTGGSVSTLTIQRTQQEDSAVYLCASSLDAGGVVRGTHTQYFGPGTRLTVL.

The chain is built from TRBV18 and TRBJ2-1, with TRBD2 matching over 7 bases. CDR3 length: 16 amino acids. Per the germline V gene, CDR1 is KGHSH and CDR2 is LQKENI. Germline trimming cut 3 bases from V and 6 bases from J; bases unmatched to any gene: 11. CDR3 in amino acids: CASSPNLAANGNEQFF. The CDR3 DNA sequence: TGTGCCAGCTCACCCAACCTAGCGGCCAACGGCAATGAGCAGTTCTTC.

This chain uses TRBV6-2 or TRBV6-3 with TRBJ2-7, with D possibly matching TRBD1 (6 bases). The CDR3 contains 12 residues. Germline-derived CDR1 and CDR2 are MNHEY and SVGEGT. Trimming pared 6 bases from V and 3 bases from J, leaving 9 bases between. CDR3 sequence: CASSRQDYEQYF. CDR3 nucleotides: TGTGCCAGCAGCCGACAGGACTACGAGCAGTACTTC.

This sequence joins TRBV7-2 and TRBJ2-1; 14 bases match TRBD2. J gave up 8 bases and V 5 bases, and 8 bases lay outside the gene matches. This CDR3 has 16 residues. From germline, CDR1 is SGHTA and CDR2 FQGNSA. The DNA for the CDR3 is TGTGCCAGCAGCCTGACTAGCGGGGGGGGAAGTGATGAGCAGTTCTTC. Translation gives CASSLTSGGGSDEQFF. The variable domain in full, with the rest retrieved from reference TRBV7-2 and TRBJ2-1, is GAGVSQSPSNKVTEKGKDVELRCDPISGHTALYWYRQSLGQGLEFLIYFQGNSAPDKSGLPSDRFSAERTGGSVSTLTIQRTQQEDSAVYLCASSLTSGGGSDEQFFGPGTRLTVL.

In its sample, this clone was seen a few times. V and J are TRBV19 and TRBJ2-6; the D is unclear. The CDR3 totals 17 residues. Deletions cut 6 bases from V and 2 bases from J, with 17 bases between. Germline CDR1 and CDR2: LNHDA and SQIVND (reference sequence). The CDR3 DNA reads TGTGCCAGTAGAACCCTGGGCCATCGGCCTGGGGCCAACGTCCTGACTTTC. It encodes CASRTLGHRPGANVLTF.

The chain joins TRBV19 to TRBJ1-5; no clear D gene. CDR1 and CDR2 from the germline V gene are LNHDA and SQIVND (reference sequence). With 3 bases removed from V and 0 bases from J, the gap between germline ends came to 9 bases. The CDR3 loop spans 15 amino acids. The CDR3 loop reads CASSIMSVSNQPQHF. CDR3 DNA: TGTGCCAGTAGTATTATGTCGGTTAGCAATCAGCCCCAGCATTTT.

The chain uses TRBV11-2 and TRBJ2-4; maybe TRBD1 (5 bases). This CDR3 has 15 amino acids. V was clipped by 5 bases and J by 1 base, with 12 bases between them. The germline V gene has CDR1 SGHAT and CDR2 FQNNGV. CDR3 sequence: CASSTGHPAKNIQYF. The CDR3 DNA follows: TGTGCCAGCAGCACTGGACACCCCGCCAAAAACATTCAGTACTTC. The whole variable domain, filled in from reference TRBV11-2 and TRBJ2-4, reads EAGVAQSPRYKIIEKRQSVAFWCNPISGHATLYWYQQILGQGPKLLIQFQNNGVVDDSQLPKDRFSAERLKGVDSTLKIQPAKLEDSAVYLCASSTGHPAKNIQYFGAGTRLSVL.

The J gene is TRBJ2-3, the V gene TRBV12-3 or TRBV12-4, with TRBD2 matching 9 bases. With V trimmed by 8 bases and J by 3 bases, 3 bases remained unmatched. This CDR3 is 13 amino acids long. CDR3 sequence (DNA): TGTGCCAGCCTTAGCGGGGGTACAGATACGCAGTATTTT. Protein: CASLSGGTDTQYF.

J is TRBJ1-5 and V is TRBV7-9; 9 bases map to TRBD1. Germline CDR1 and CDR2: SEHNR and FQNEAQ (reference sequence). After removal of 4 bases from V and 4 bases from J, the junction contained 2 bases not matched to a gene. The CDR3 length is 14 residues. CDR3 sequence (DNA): TGTGCCAGCAGCTGGGGACAGGGAAATCAGCCCCAGCATTTT. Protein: CASSWGQGNQPQHF.

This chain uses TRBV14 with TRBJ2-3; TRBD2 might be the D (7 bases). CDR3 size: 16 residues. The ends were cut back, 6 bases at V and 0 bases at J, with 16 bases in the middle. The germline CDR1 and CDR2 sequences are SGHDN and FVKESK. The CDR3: CASRGGGLSSTDTQYF. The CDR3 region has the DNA TGTGCCAGCAGGGGCGGGGGCCTGTCTAGCACAGATACGCAGTATTTT.

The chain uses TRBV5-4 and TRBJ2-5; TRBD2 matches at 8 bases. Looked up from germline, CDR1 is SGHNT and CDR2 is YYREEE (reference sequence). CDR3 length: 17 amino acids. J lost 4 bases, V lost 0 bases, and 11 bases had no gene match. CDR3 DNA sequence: TGTGCCAGCAGCTTGGGGACTAGCACAACCGGGGGAGAGACCCAGTACTTC. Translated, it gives CASSLGTSTTGGETQYF.

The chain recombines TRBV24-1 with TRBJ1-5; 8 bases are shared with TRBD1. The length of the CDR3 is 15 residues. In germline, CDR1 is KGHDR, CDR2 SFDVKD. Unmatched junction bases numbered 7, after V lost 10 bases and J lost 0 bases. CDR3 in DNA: TGTGCCACGGCGCGGACAGGGTATAGCAATCAGCCCCAGCATTTT. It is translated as CATARTGYSNQPQHF.

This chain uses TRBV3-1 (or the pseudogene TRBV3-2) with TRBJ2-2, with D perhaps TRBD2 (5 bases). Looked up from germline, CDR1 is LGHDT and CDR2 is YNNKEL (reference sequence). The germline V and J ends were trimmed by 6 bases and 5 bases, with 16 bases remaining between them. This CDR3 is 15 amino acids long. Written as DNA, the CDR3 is TGTGCCAGCAGGGATGGGAGCCTCGCGACCGGGGAGCTGTTTTTT. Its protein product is CASRDGSLATGELFF.

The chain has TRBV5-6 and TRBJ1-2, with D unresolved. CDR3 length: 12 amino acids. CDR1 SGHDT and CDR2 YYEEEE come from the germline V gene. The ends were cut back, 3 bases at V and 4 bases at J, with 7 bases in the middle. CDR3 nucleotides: TGTGCCAGCAGCTCGGGGAGCTATGGCTACACCTTC. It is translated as CASSSGSYGYTF. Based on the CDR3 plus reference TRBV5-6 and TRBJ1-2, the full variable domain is DAGVTQSPTHLIKTRGQQVTLRCSPKSGHDTVSWYQQALGQGPQFIFQYYEEEERQRGNFPDRFSGHQFPNYSSELNVNALLLGDSALYLCASSSGSYGYTFGSGTRLTVV.

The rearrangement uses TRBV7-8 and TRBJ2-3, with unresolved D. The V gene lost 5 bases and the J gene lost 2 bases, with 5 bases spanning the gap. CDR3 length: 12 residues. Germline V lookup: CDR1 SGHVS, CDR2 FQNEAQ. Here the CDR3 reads CASSLLTDTQYF. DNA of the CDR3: TGTGCCAGCAGCCTACTCACAGATACGCAGTATTTT.